This TCR beta chain was captured by sequencing in a study of radiotherapy plus CTLA-4 blockade in lung cancer. Whole-study context: Objective responses were documented in around 20% of patients, with disease control in 25% to 35%.

Study conclusions and caveats: An expansion of tumor-derived TCR clones occurred in blood after radiotherapy plus ipilimumab. Early blood T cell clone dynamics reportedly forecast response best, with interferon-beta.

Remarks on this clone: Its target is not known.

Method: immunoSEQ multiplex PCR; TCRdb's copy keeps in-frame clones and lacks some. The sample has 80,000 or so clones; around 81% are singletons. The sample was peripheral blood, taken from a patient treated with radiotherapy plus ipilimumab. The receptor was derived from a human donor with non-small cell lung cancer who had a partial response to radiotherapy plus ipilimumab. Some clones in this sample may be carry-over from other donors' samples.

The CDR3 loop reads CASSSGQNNSPLHF. As DNA, the CDR3 is TGTGCCAGCAGTTCGGGACAGAATAATTCACCCCTCCACTTT. This chain connects TRBV6-6 to TRBJ1-6; 7 positions agree with TRBD1. Germline lookup yields CDR1 MNHNY and CDR2 SVGAGI (reference sequence). The CDR3 length is 14 residues. V dropped 4 bases and J dropped 5; count of bases not matched to a gene: 2.